Below are 18 T cell receptor beta chains sequenced from a single sample in a study of glioma-infiltrating T cells after dendritic cell vaccination (dated by TCRdb to between 2015 and 2016). What this sample's time point label stands for: after dendritic cell vaccination, including at tumor progression/relapse. The library was generated by the immunoSEQ multiplex PCR assay. Here the immuneACCESS table is served through TCRdb, limited to in-frame sequences with V and J called. Missing clones are a known gap in these copies; in checked studies unresolved V genes cover under half, and the rest lacks a known reason. Across this sample there are more than 45,000 clones, with approximately 83% seen only once. Less than 20% of the sample is in the top ten clones. This sample comprised blood, obtained after dendritic cell vaccination. These receptors all come from a human donor with glioblastoma.

The rearrangement joins TRBV7-8 to TRBJ1-2; D is undetermined. Germline assignment: CDR1 SGHVS and CDR2 FQNEAQ. V dropped 1 base and J dropped 1 base, with 10 bases sitting between them. The CDR3 spans 15 residues. This chain's CDR3 is CASSLVPWSNYGYTF. Written as DNA, the CDR3 is TGTGCCAGCAGCTTAGTTCCCTGGAGTAACTATGGCTACACCTTC.

J is TRBJ2-7 and V is TRBV7-2; D perhaps matches TRBD2 (6 bases). The CDR3 consists of 13 residues. The germline CDR1 and CDR2 sequences are SGHTA and FQGNSA. Trimming took 2 bases from V and 3 from J, leaving 8 bases between them. The CDR3 coding sequence is TGTGCCAGCAGCTTATTCGGGGGCTACGAGCAGTACTTC. Protein sequence: CASSLFGGYEQYF.

As to this clone: The same CDR3 also results from other DNA sequences found in this sample. V gene TRBV2 combines with J gene TRBJ2-5; a weak D match, TRBD1 (6 bases). This CDR3 has 13 residues. Germline values: CDR1 SNHLY, CDR2 FYNNEI. Trimming pared 3 bases from V and 2 bases from J, leaving 7 bases between. CDR3 in DNA: TGTGCCAGCAGTGAGGGACAACAAGAGACCCAGTACTTC. Translating it yields CASSEGQQETQYF.

The V call is TRBV30, the J call TRBJ2-7; D is uncertain. The CDR3 is 12 amino acids. V gave up 3 bases and J gave up 5 bases, with 11 bases separating them. The germline gives CDR1 GTSNPN, CDR2 SVGIG (reference sequence). The DNA of the CDR3 is TGTGCCTGGAGGTTACAGTGGAACGAGCAGTACTTC. Its protein product is CAWRLQWNEQYF.

The chain joins TRBV7-9 to TRBJ2-2; 10 bases are shared with TRBD2. The CDR3 is made up of 15 amino acids. Looked up from germline, CDR1 is SEHNR and CDR2 is FQNEAQ (reference sequence). V gave up 5 bases and J gave up 5 bases; unmatched junction bases: 5. The CDR3 region has the DNA TGTGCCAGCAGCCCCCCTAGCGGGGGAACCGGGGAGCTGTTTTTT. It yields the protein CASSPPSGGTGELFF.

This rearrangement joins TRBV10-3 to TRBJ2-7; TRBD1 matches 10 bases. V was pared by 10 bases and J by 3 bases, with 9 bases of the junction left unmatched. Germline-derived CDR1 and CDR2 are ENHRY and SYGVKD. The CDR3 loop spans 14 amino acids. The CDR3 protein is CATKGRDRGYEQYF. For the CDR3, the DNA is TGTGCCACCAAAGGCCGGGACAGGGGCTACGAGCAGTACTTC.

This clone appeared once. This chain joins TRBV29-1 and TRBJ1-1; D might be TRBD1 (6 bases). Between the trimmed V and J ends, which lost 7 bases and 4 bases, there was a span of 13 bases. CDR3 length: 12 residues. The germline V gene encodes CDR1 SQVTM and CDR2 ANQGSEA. Here the CDR3 DNA reads TGCAGCGCCCGAGGGGGTAGCACTGAAGCTTTCTTT. It encodes CSARGGSTEAFF.

CDR3 nucleotides: TGTGCCAGCAGCTTAGGGACAGGGCGTTCACCCCTCCACTTT. Its protein product is CASSLGTGRSPLHF. The chain carries TRBV7-8 and TRBJ1-6, with TRBD1 matching 8 bases. V lost 1 base, J lost 9 bases, and 2 bases stayed unmatched. The length of the CDR3 is 14 residues. CDR1 and CDR2 from the germline V gene are SGHVS and FQNEAQ.

The DNA for the CDR3 is TGTGCCAGCAGCGGGACTAGCGGGGGAATTCAGTTCTTC. Translating it yields CASSGTSGGIQFF. The rearrangement uses TRBV6-4 and TRBJ2-1; 14 bases fit TRBD2. CDR3 length: 13 residues. Germline CDR1 is MRHNA and CDR2 is SNTAGT. Losses at the gene ends were 6 bases for V and 13 bases for J; bases not matched to a gene: 5.

The sample holds a few counts of this clone. A far larger clone is off by one base, so a read error is likely. This chain connects TRBV13 to TRBJ2-5, with TRBD2 identical over 9 bases. After removal of 3 bases from V and 2 bases from J, the junction contained 22 bases not matched to a gene. Germline CDR1 and CDR2: PRHDT and FYEKMQ (reference sequence). CDR3 length equals 21 residues. The CDR3 DNA reads as TGTGCCAGCAGCTTGAAGGGAAGCGGGGGGCCACGCGGACCCCCTCAAGAGACCCAGTACTTC. Translated, it gives CASSLKGSGGPRGPPQETQYF.

The genes are TRBV2 and TRBJ1-1; D unclear. The V end was cut by 3 bases, the J end by 0 bases, with 8 bases between. The CDR3 covers 14 residues. The germline gives CDR1 SNHLY, CDR2 FYNNEI. CDR3 nucleotide sequence: TGTGCCAGCAGTGAGAATGAGGTGAACACTGAAGCTTTCTTT. It codes for CASSENEVNTEAFF.

This rearrangement joins TRBV29-1 to TRBJ2-3; D uncertain. Germline CDR1 reads SQVTM; CDR2 reads ANQGSEA. V lost 2 bases, J lost 1 base, and 7 bases lay in between. The CDR3 loop spans 13 amino acids. CDR3: CSVERSGTDTQYF. The CDR3 coding sequence is TGCAGCGTTGAACGGTCGGGCACAGATACGCAGTATTTT.

The J gene is TRBJ1-5, the V gene TRBV30; tentative D call: TRBD1 (5 bases). V lost 4 bases to trimming and J lost 3 bases, with 16 bases between them. Germline assignment: CDR1 GTSNPN and CDR2 SVGIG (reference sequence). CDR3 size: 15 residues. The CDR3, as DNA: TGTGCCTGGAATCCGGCAGGGATAAACAATCAGCCCCAGCATTTT. As protein: CAWNPAGINNQPQHF.

V gene TRBV5-1 combines with J gene TRBJ2-1; TRBD1 aligns across 7 bases. J was trimmed by 0 bases and V by 3 bases; bases with no gene match: 9. The germline V gene has CDR1 SGHRS and CDR2 YFSETQ. The CDR3 is 17 amino acids. The CDR3 here is CASSWGRDRTSYNEQFF. The CDR3 nucleotides are TGCGCCAGCAGCTGGGGCCGGGACAGAACCTCCTACAATGAGCAGTTCTTC.

This chain connects TRBV29-1 to TRBJ2-1; 8 bases align to TRBD2. Looked up from germline, CDR1 is SQVTM and CDR2 is ANQGSEA. This CDR3 has 15 amino acids. Trimming at V came to 7 bases and at J to 9 bases, leaving 17 bases not matched to a gene. The CDR3 DNA sequence: TGCAGCGCCATGGAGGTTCGCGGGGGGTCGGGTGAGCAGTTCTTC. It specifies CSAMEVRGGSGEQFF.

The chain uses TRBV15 and TRBJ2-5; TRBD2 aligns across 7 bases. The trim removed 0 bases at V and 5 bases at J, leaving 12 bases unmatched. Germline assignment: CDR1 LNHNV and CDR2 YYDKDF (reference sequence). The CDR3 has 17 amino acids. The CDR3 bases are TGTGCCACCAGCAGAGATGGTCAAGCGGGGAAGGGTGAGACCCAGTACTTC. Translation gives CATSRDGQAGKGETQYF. Based on the CDR3 plus reference TRBV15 and TRBJ2-5, the full variable domain is DAMVIQNPRYQVTQFGKPVTLSCSQTLNHNVMYWYQQKSSQAPKLLFHYYDKDFNNEADTPDNFQSRRPNTSFCFLDIRSPGLGDTAMYLCATSRDGQAGKGETQYFGPGTRLLVL.

V is TRBV11-3 and J is TRBJ1-2; D uncertain. Trimming shortened V by 0 bases and J by 8 bases, and 19 bases separated the two germline ends. Germline V gene lookup returns CDR1 SGHNT and CDR2 YENEEA. CDR3 length: 16 residues. The CDR3 reads CASSLDLVGHYSGYTF. The CDR3 coding sequence is TGTGCCAGCAGCTTAGATCTGGTAGGCCACTATTCGGGCTACACCTTC.

J is TRBJ1-5 and V is TRBV7-2, with no clear D. Between the trimmed V and J ends, which lost 3 bases and 0 bases, there was a span of 9 bases. The CDR3 sequence is 15 residues long. Germline CDR1 and CDR2: SGHTA and FQGNSA. The CDR3 DNA is TGTGCCAGCAGCTTCAGCGGCTATAGCAATCAGCCCCAGCATTTT. Translated, it gives CASSFSGYSNQPQHF.